These T cell receptor beta chains were read from a single sample in a study of beta chain features in type 1 diabetes. Some clones are missing from TCRdb's copy, which holds only in-frame ones; the method was immunoSEQ multiplex PCR. The sample yields about 300,000 clones, approximately 8% seen once. Material: central memory CD4+ T cells from blood. The receptor source for this set is a woman between 18 and 29 years old in good health. The CDR3 runs from the conserved cysteine through the conserved F or W. Each record gives: CDR3 length, V gene, D gene, clone size, J gene, CDR3 DNA, CDR3 protein. D genes are given only for firm matches. Clone size is stated in some rows and not others, as once, few, many or a class when expanded.

14,TRBV4-1,TRBD1,.,TRBJ1-5,TGCGCCAGCAGCCGGGACAGGGGGACGGAGCCCCAGCATTTT,CASSRDRGTEPQHF
15,TRBV29-1,.,.,TRBJ2-1,TGCAGCGTTGCTCTAGGACCGAGCTCCTACAATGAGCAGTTCTTC,CSVALGPSSYNEQFF
12,TRBV7-9,.,many,TRBJ1-1,TGTGCCAGCAGCCAGCGAGGGAGTGAAGCTTTCTTT,CASSQRGSEAFF
14,TRBV6-5,TRBD2,.,TRBJ2-1,TGTGCCAGCACACACGGGGGGTTTGGGAATGAGCAGTTCTTC,CASTHGGFGNEQFF
16,TRBV11-2,TRBD2,many,TRBJ2-2,TGTGCCAGCAGCTTACTACTAGCGGGAGGGTCCGGGGAGCTGTTTTTT,CASSLLLAGGSGELFF
15,TRBV28,.,few,TRBJ1-6,TGTGCCAGCAGGCCCGGACAGTCCTATAATTCACCCCTCCACTTT,CASRPGQSYNSPLHF
14,TRBV6-1,.,.,TRBJ1-1,TGTGCCAGCAGTGTCCTCAGGGGCCCTACTGAAGCTTTCTTT,CASSVLRGPTEAFF
10,TRBV25-1,.,few,TRBJ2-5,TGTGCCAGCAGGGGCGAGACCCAGTACTTC,CASRGETQYF
14,TRBV2,TRBD1,.,TRBJ1-6,TGTGCCAGCAGAATGGACAGGGCTAATTCACCCCTCCACTTT,CASRMDRANSPLHF
14,TRBV7-7,.,.,TRBJ2-7,TGTGCTAGCAGCGCTAACAGCGGACTTGACGAGCAGTACTTC,CASSANSGLDEQYF